This T cell receptor beta chain was profiled in a study of control samples from healthy donors and cancer patients. Clones were sequenced by immunoSEQ multiplex PCR, and TCRdb holds only the in-frame ones, with some missing. The table records tens of thousands of clones, 70% to 75% of them present only once. The germline V gene has CDR1 SNHLY and CDR2 FYNNEI. Trimming removed 6 bases from V and 5 bases from J, with 13 bases in between. The CDR3 is made up of 13 amino acids. Sequenced sample: formalin-fixed, paraffin-embedded tissue. The V gene is TRBV2, the J gene TRBJ1-1; a possible D gene is TRBD1 (5 bases). The clonotype comes from a male donor with melanoma. The DNA of the CDR3 is TGTGCCAGCAGGAGCGGGGGAGGGACTGAAGCTTTCTTT. Protein product: CASRSGGGTEAFF.